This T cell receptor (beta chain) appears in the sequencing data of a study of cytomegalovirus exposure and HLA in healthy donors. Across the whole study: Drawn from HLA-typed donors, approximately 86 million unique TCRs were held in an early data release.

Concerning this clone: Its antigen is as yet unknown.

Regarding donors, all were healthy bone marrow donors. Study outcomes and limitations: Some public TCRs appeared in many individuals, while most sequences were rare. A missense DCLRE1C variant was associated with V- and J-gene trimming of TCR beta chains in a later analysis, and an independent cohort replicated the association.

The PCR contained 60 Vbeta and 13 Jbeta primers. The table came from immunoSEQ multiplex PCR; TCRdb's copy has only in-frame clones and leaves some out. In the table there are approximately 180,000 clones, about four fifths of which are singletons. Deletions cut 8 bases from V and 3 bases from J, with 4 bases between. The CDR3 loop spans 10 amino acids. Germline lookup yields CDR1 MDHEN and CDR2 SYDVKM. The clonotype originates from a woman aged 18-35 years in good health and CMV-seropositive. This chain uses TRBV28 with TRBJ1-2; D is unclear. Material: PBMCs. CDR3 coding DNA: TGTGCCAGCGCGCACTATGGCTACACCTTC. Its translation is CASAHYGYTF.